This TCR beta chain was identified in a study of blood T cell repertoires in COVID-19. Study information: Donors in the United States, Italy and Spain gave samples during acute or convalescent COVID-19.

Authors' analysis steps: Counts of nucleated cells, estimated from reference gene primer amplification, were obtained. Sequenced by immunoSEQ multiplex PCR; TCRdb stores in-frame clones only, minus some. V, J and clone size reflect that table, while D and trimming were determined from the DNA. This table has about 160,000 clones, 79% appearing once. The CDR3 is 15 residues long. The V gene's germline CDR1 is SGHRS and CDR2 YFSETQ. V was clipped by 0 bases and J by 6 bases, with 14 bases between them. A Seattle source enrolled patients during active infection and followed them longitudinally. This clone was seen only once.

V and J are TRBV5-1 and TRBJ2-3; D is perhaps TRBD1 (5 bases). The receptor's source is a woman aged 55-69 years with COVID-19, enrolled during active disease. Source material: peripheral blood. CDR3 sequence reads: CASSLASGYGDTQYF. The DNA for the CDR3 is TGCGCCAGCAGCTTGGCCTCAGGGTATGGGGATACGCAGTATTTT.